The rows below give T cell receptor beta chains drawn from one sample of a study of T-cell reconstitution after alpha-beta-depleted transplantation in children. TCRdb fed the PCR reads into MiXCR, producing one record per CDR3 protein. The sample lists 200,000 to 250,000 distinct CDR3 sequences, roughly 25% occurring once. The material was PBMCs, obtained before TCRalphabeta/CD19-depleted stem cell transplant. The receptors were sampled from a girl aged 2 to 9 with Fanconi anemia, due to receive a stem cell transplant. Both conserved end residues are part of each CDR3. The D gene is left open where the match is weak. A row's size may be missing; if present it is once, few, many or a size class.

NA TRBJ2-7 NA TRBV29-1 CSVSDPDGRALYEQYF TGCAGCGTTTCAGACCCGGACGGCAGGGCACTCTACGAGCAGTACTTC
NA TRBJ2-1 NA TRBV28 CASSLDSLDNQLSWEQFF TGTGCCAGCAGTTTAGATTCCCTGGACAACCAACTAAGCTGGGAGCAGTTCTTC
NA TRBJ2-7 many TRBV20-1 CSASGTPTIYDEQYF TGCAGTGCTTCCGGGACGCCAACGATTTATGACGAGCAGTACTTC
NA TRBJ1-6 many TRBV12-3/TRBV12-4 CASSLIGGNSPLHF TGTGCCAGCAGTTTGATAGGGGGTAATTCACCCCTCCACTTT
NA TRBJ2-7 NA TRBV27 CASSLTGSIHEQYF TGTGCCAGCAGTTTAACAGGCTCTATACACGAGCAGTACTTC
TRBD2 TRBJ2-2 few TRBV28 CASRLAGGPNTGELFF TGTGCCAGCAGACTAGCGGGAGGGCCGAACACCGGGGAGCTGTTTTTT
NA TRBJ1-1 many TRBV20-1 CSARVDSNTEAFF TGCAGTGCTAGAGTGGATTCGAACACTGAAGCTTTCTTT
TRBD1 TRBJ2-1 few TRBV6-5 CASTRDRGYNEQFF TGTGCCAGCACCCGGGACAGGGGATACAATGAGCAGTTCTTC
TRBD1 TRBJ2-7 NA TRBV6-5 CASSYRQGSHEQYF TGTGCCAGCAGTTATAGACAGGGGTCCCACGAGCAGTACTTC
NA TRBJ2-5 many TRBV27 CAIVDRQRPSFQETQYF TGTGCAATCGTCGACAGGCAACGACCTTCGTTCCAAGAGACCCAGTACTTC
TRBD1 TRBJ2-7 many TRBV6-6 CATQGAGPYEQYF TGTGCCACCCAGGGGGCAGGTCCCTACGAGCAGTACTTC
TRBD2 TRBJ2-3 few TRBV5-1 CASSLSSGSFQDTQYF TGCGCCAGCAGCTTGTCTAGCGGGAGTTTTCAGGATACGCAGTATTTT
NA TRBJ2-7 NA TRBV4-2 CASSQDLALHGYEQYF TGTGCCAGCAGCCAAGATCTCGCGCTTCACGGCTACGAGCAGTACTTC
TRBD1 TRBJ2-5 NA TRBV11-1 CASSSIGGRQGAILETQYF TGTGCCAGCAGCTCTATCGGGGGACGACAGGGGGCTATTTTGGAGACCCAGTACTTC
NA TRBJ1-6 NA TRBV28 CASSLFRSPLHF TGTGCCAGCAGTTTGTTTCGTTCACCCCTCCACTTT
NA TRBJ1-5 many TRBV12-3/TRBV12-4 CASSLFLTEPQHF TGTGCCAGCAGTTTATTCCTGACTGAGCCCCAGCATTTT
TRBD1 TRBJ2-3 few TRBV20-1 CSASNRQGSTDTQYF TGCAGTGCTAGCAATAGACAGGGTAGCACAGATACGCAGTATTTT
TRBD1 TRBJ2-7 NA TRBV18 CASSQRTGISYEQYF TGTGCCAGCTCACAACGGACAGGGATCTCCTACGAGCAGTACTTC
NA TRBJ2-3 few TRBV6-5 CASSNSWGADTQYF TGTGCCAGCAGCAACTCTTGGGGGGCAGATACGCAGTATTTT
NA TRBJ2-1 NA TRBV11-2 CASSLQRTVPYNEQFF TGTGCCAGCAGCTTGCAAAGGACAGTTCCCTACAATGAGCAGTTCTTC
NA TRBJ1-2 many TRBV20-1 CSVPPTDDNGYTF TGCAGTGTACCCCCTACAGATGACAATGGCTACACCTTC
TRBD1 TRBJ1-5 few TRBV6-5 CASNGPGTGDQPQHF TGTGCCAGCAACGGGCCCGGGACAGGGGATCAGCCCCAGCATTTT
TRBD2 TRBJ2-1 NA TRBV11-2 CASSLVWSKRGNEQFF TGTGCCAGCAGCTTAGTGTGGTCTAAGCGGGGTAATGAGCAGTTCTTC
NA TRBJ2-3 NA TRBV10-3 CAIRKGPDTQYF TGTGCCATCAGGAAGGGACCAGATACGCAGTATTTT
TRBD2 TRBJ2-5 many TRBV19 CASSIGLAGAEQETQYF TGTGCCAGTAGTATTGGACTAGCGGGAGCCGAACAAGAGACCCAGTACTTC
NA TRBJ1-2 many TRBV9 CASSEGTANYGYTF TGTGCCAGCAGCGAGGGGACCGCCAACTATGGCTACACCTTC
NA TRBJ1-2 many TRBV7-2 CASSLSYYGYTF TGTGCCAGCAGCTTATCGTACTATGGCTACACCTTC
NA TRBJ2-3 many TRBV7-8 CASSLREGVTDTQYF TGTGCCAGCAGCTTACGGGAAGGGGTCACAGATACGCAGTATTTT
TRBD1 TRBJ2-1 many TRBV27 CASSRASGTGTNGEQFF TGTGCCAGCAGTCGGGCCTCCGGGACAGGGACTAATGGTGAGCAGTTCTTC
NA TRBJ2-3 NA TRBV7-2 CASSLDGGDTQYF TGTGCCAGCAGCTTAGATGGCGGAGATACGCAGTATTTT
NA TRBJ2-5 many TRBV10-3 CAISEEQGKIQETQYF TGTGCCATCAGTGAAGAGCAGGGGAAGATTCAAGAGACCCAGTACTTC